This T cell receptor (beta chain) was obtained from a study of long-term antiretroviral therapy in people with HIV. Whole-study results and caveats: Information on adherence, resistance and therapy changes was unavailable. Subsequent to ART, diversity was augmented yet persisted below that of transplant donor controls.

Comment on this clone: Its specificity is not known.

Sequencing used immunoSEQ v3.0 at survey level. TCRdb's copy holds only in-frame clones and misses some; the assay was immunoSEQ multiplex PCR. This table has tens of thousands of clones, 80% appearing once. Deletions cut 4 bases from V and 2 bases from J, with 13 bases between. Germline values: CDR1 SGHRS, CDR2 YFSETQ. CDR3 size: 14 residues. V gene TRBV5-1 combines with J gene TRBJ2-7; D is tentatively TRBD1 or TRBD2 (5 bases each). Sequences were derived from unsorted PBMCs, sampled 3.4 years after starting antiretroviral therapy. The source is a man aged 30-40 years with HIV. CDR3 bases: TGCGCCAGCAGCCGAGGGGTCGGAGCCTACGAGCAGTACTTC. Translation gives CASSRGVGAYEQYF.